The 3 T cell receptor beta chains below come from one sample, sequenced in a study of blood T cell repertoires in COVID-19. Measured with immunoSEQ multiplex PCR; TCRdb has only the in-frame clones, and not every one. The table records 95,000 to 100,000 clones, about 84% of them present only once. The sample taken for sequencing was peripheral blood. The receptors were gathered from a woman of 80 years or more with acute or convalescent COVID-19.

V is TRBV7-2 and J is TRBJ2-1; a possible D gene is TRBD2 (5 bases). Per the germline V gene, CDR1 is SGHTA and CDR2 is FQGNSA. The CDR3 is 15 amino acids. Trimming took 2 bases from V and 6 from J, leaving 14 bases between them. The CDR3 sequence: CASSLLSGAPNEQFF. The CDR3 DNA follows: TGTGCCAGCAGCTTATTGAGCGGAGCCCCCAATGAGCAGTTCTTC.

The chain employs TRBV9 and TRBJ2-7, with 8 bases lining up with TRBD2. This CDR3 has 15 amino acids. Germline loops: CDR1 SGDLS, CDR2 YYNGEE. The V segment lost 0 bases and the J segment 0 bases; nucleotides outside the gene matches: 2. CDR3 loop: CASSVAGGSSYEQYF. CDR3 nucleotide sequence: TGTGCCAGCAGCGTAGCGGGGGGGAGCTCCTACGAGCAGTACTTC.

DNA of the CDR3: TGTGCCAGCAGTTTGGGTTCACGGACACGGCAAGCTTTCTTT. Amino acids: CASSLGSRTRQAFF. The V call is TRBV6-2 or TRBV6-3, the J call TRBJ1-1; D is perhaps TRBD1 (5 bases). Germline V gene sequence: CDR1 MNHEY, CDR2 SVGEGT. V was trimmed by 4 bases and J by 9 bases, leaving 18 bases between them. The CDR3 totals 14 residues.